In this sample, the clone carrying this T cell receptor beta chain turned up many times. Its antigen is still unknown. The CDR3 has 15 amino acids. Trimming stripped 0 bases from V and 2 bases from J, with 10 bases between. Germline V gene sequence: CDR1 SGDLS, CDR2 YYNGEE. The data were obtained in a study of human T cells and chemical hapten exposure. Turning to the study itself: After 6 days, upper back 0.01% DPC patch tests were scored. Patients were mainly female, each with alopecia areata, totalis or universalis.

Notes on the study in general: Expanded TCRs were compared with controls, and the expanded TCRs formed significantly more large CDR3 similarity clusters.

TCRdb used MiXCR to reprocess the RACE reads, holding one entry per CDR3 protein. The sample lists fewer than 70,000 distinct CDR3 sequences, 5.5% to 7.5% seen once, with around 1.6% in the top ten. Indicated time point: pre-sensitization, week 0. Indicated treatment: therapeutic diphenylcyclopropenone sensitization with weekly scalp DPC. Alopecia patients deemed DPC-suitable, aged 18 to 70, excluding pregnancy. The chain is built from TRBV9 and TRBJ2-3; tentatively, D is TRBD2 (6 bases). The sequence was obtained from a woman aged 25-40 years with alopecia areata. Some clones in this sample may be carry-over from other donors' samples. Sample: whole blood, taken in connection with sensitization to the hapten diphenylcyclopropenone (DPC). The CDR3 DNA reads TGTGCCAGCAGCGTAGGACTAGTCGCCACAGATACGCAGTATTTT. It codes for CASSVGLVATDTQYF.